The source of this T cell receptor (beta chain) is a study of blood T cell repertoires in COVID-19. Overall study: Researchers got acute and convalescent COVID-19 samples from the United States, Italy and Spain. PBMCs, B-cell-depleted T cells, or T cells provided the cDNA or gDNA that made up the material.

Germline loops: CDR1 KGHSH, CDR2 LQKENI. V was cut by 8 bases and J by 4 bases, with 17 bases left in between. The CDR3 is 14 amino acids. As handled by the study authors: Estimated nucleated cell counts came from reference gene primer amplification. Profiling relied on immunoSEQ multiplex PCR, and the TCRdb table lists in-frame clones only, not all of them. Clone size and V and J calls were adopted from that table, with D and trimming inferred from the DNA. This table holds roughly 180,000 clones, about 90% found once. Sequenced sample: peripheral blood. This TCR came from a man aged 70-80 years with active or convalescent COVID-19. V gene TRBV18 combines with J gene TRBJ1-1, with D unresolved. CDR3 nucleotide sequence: TGTGCCAGCACCCCGGCCGGTGGAGGCACTGAAGCTTTCTTT. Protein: CASTPAGGGTEAFF.